The 12 T cell receptor beta chains in this list originate from one sample, sequenced in a study of early T cells in non-severe SARS-CoV-2 infection (dated by TCRdb to 2020 to 2023). Receptors were amplified or captured by 5' RACE. The sequencer listed for this sample is NextSeq 500. The public reads were quality trimmed at Q25 with fastp and then assembled into clones with MiXCR by TCRdb, keeping productive beta chains. When rows share a CDR3 protein, they turn into one entry using the most common DNA and genes. The sample records around 59,000 distinct CDR3 sequences, under 15% of which are singletons. The biggest ten clones account for over 3% of the sample. Sequencing used whole blood. The receptors were sampled from an adult who was a healthcare worker with PCR-confirmed SARS-CoV-2 infection or an uninfected control (not recorded which).

The chain joins TRBV24-1 to TRBJ2-2; 9 nucleotides align to TRBD1. There are 17 residues in the CDR3. CDR1 KGHDR and CDR2 SFDVKD come from the germline V gene. J lost 1 base, V lost 4 bases, and 6 bases had no gene match. The CDR3 loop is CATSEPPGQGNTGELFF. In DNA, the CDR3 is TGTGCCACCAGTGAGCCCCCGGGACAGGGGAACACCGGGGAGCTGTTTTTT.

This clonotype occurred many times. The rearrangement links TRBV9 to TRBJ2-5; D not certain. Germline V gene lookup returns CDR1 SGDLS and CDR2 YYNGEE. Trimming cost V 1 base and J 5 bases, with 15 bases left between them. The CDR3 sequence is 15 residues long. The CDR3 region is CASSVSPSVQETQYF. CDR3 in DNA: TGTGCCAGCAGCGTATCGCCTTCCGTCCAGGAGACCCAGTACTTC.

This clonotype was seen ten or more times. J is TRBJ2-7 and V is TRBV3-1, with no clear D. The V end lost 3 bases, the J end lost 0 bases, and 3 bases lay between the germline ends. The length of the CDR3 is 12 residues. Looked up from germline, CDR1 is LGHDT and CDR2 is YNNKEL (reference sequence). The CDR3 DNA reads TGTGCCAGCAGCCAGGCCTCCTACGAGCAGTACTTC. It encodes CASSQASYEQYF.

In this sample, this clonotype turned up a few times. This rearrangement joins TRBV28 to TRBJ2-1; D is perhaps TRBD2 (7 bases). Germline loops: CDR1 MDHEN, CDR2 SYDVKM. V was cut by 3 bases and J by 4 bases, with 13 bases left in between. CDR3 size: 15 residues. For the CDR3, the DNA is TGTGCCAGCAGTTTCCCGGGGGGCCTTTACAATGAGCAGTTCTTC. Translation gives CASSFPGGLYNEQFF.

This clonotype has only a few counts. V and J are TRBV3-1 and TRBJ2-5; D is unresolved. The CDR3 covers 13 residues. The V gene lost 0 bases and the J gene lost 6 bases, with 8 bases spanning the gap. Germline V gene lookup returns CDR1 LGHDT and CDR2 YNNKEL (reference sequence). The CDR3 spells CASSQEIGKTQYF. DNA for the CDR3: TGTGCCAGCAGCCAAGAGATAGGCAAGACCCAGTACTTC.

The gene calls are TRBV11-2 and TRBJ1-1; D not certain. Per germline, CDR1 SGHAT and CDR2 FQNNGV. Trimming left V 6 bases short and J 5 bases short, with 16 bases between. This CDR3 region has 14 residues. The CDR3 region is CASRGTTRRTEAFF. The CDR3, as DNA: TGTGCCAGCAGGGGAACCACTCGGCGAACTGAAGCTTTCTTT.

The gene calls are TRBV28 and TRBJ1-1; D is perhaps TRBD1 (5 bases). The V and J ends lost 6 bases and 0 bases respectively, with 11 bases between them. Per germline, CDR1 MDHEN and CDR2 SYDVKM. This CDR3 is 14 amino acids long. For the CDR3, the DNA is TGTGCCAGCAGCTCAGGACACTTGAACACTGAAGCTTTCTTT. It is translated as CASSSGHLNTEAFF.

The chain uses TRBV11-1 and TRBJ2-1; 8 positions agree with TRBD1. Germline CDR1 and CDR2: SGHAT and FQDESV (reference sequence). V was clipped by 3 bases and J by 0 bases; unmatched bases: 10. The CDR3 extends over 18 amino acids. The CDR3 is CASSFSGQATSSYNEQFF. Written as DNA, the CDR3 is TGTGCCAGCAGCTTTTCGGGACAGGCCACCAGCTCCTACAATGAGCAGTTCTTC.

V and J are TRBV5-1 and TRBJ2-5; possible D gene TRBD1, 6 bases. Trimming cost V 4 bases and J 1 base, with 11 bases left between them. The V gene's germline CDR1 is SGHRS and CDR2 YFSETQ. The CDR3 has 14 residues. The CDR3 bases are TGCGCCAGCAGCCAGGGGACCAGCCAAGAGACCCAGTACTTC. Encoded protein: CASSQGTSQETQYF.

This clonotype was counted at least ten times. The J gene is TRBJ2-5, the V gene TRBV30; maybe TRBD2 (6 bases). Germline CDR1 reads GTSNPN; CDR2 reads SVGIG (reference sequence). The V end lost 0 bases, the J end lost 4 bases, and 12 bases lay between the germline ends. CDR3 size: 14 residues. In nucleotides, the CDR3 is TGTGCCTGGAGTGTACACGGGAGTATAGAGACCCAGTACTTC. Its translation: CAWSVHGSIETQYF.

CDR3 bases: TGCGCCAGCGCGCCGGGACCTTTCAATGAGCAGTTCTTC. Translation gives CASAPGPFNEQFF. The chain employs TRBV10-2 and TRBJ2-1; perhaps D is TRBD1 or TRBD2 (5 bases each). The CDR3 spans 13 residues. Germline values: CDR1 WSHSY, CDR2 SAAADI. Trimming left V 8 bases short and J 6 bases short, with 14 bases between.

There are a few counts of this clonotype. V usage is TRBV29-1 and J usage is TRBJ2-7; 12 bases agree with TRBD2. V trimming: 7 bases; J trimming: 6 bases; junction bases outside the gene matches: 7. This CDR3 region has 13 residues. Germline CDR1 and CDR2: SQVTM and ANQGSEA. The CDR3 DNA is TGCAGCGCCCGGACTAGCGGGACGGGCGAGCAGTACTTC. Translated, it gives CSARTSGTGEQYF.